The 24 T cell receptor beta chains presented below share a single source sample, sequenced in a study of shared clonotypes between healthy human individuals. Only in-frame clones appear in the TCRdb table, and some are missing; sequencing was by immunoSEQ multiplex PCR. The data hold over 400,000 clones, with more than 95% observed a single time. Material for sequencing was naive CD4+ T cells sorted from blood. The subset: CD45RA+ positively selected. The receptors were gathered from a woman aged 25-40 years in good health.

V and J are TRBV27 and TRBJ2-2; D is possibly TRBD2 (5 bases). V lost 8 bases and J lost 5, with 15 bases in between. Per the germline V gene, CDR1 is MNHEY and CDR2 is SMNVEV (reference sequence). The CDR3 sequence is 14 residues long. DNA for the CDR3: TGTGCCAGCCGGGATAGTCCGCCTACCGGGGAGCTGTTTTTT. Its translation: CASRDSPPTGELFF.

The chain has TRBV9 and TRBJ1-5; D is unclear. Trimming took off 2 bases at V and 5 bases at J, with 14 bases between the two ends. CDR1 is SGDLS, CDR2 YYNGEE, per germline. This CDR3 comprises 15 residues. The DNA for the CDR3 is TGTGCCAGCAGCGTCTCTGGGAGGGTTGATCAGCCCCAGCATTTT. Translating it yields CASSVSGRVDQPQHF. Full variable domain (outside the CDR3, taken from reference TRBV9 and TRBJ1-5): DSGVTQTPKHLITATGQRVTLRCSPRSGDLSVYWYQQSLDQGLQFLIQYYNGEERAKGNILERFSAQQFPDLHSELNLSSLELGDSALYFCASSVSGRVDQPQHFGDGTRLSIL.

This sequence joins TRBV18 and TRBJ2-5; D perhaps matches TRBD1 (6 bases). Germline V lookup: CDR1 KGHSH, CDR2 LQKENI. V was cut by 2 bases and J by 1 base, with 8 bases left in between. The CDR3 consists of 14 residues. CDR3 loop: CASSPGQLQETQYF. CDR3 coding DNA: TGTGCCAGCTCACCAGGACAGCTCCAAGAGACCCAGTACTTC.

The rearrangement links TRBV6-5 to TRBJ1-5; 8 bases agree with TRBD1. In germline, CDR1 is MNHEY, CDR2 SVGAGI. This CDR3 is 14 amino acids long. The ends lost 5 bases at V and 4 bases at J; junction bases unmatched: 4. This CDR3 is CASSPGGRNQPQHF. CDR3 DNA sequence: TGTGCCAGCAGTCCAGGGGGCCGGAATCAGCCCCAGCATTTT.

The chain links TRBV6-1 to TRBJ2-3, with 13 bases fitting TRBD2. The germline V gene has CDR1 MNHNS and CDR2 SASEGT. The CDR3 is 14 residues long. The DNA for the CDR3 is TGTGCTACGGGGACTAGCGGGGACACAGATACGCAGTATTTT. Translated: CATGTSGDTDTQYF.

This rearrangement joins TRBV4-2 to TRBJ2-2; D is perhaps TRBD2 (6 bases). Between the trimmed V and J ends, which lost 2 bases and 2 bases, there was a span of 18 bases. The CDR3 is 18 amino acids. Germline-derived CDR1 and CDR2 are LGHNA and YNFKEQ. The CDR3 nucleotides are TGTGCCAGCAGCCAACCGACACGACTAGGTTCAAACACCGGGGAGCTGTTTTTT. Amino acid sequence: CASSQPTRLGSNTGELFF.

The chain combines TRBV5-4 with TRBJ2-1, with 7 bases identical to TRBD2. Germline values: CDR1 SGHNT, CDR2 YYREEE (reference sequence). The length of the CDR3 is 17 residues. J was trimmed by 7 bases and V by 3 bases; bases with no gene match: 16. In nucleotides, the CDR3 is TGTGCCAGCAGCTCCAACCGGGGAGGGGCGGGACGGAATGAGCAGTTCTTC. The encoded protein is CASSSNRGGAGRNEQFF.

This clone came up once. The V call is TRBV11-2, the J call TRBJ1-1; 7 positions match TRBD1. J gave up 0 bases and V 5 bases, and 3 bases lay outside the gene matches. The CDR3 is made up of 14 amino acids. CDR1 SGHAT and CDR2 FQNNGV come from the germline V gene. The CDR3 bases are TGTGCCAGCAGCCTTGGACAGGTGAACACTGAAGCTTTCTTT. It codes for CASSLGQVNTEAFF.

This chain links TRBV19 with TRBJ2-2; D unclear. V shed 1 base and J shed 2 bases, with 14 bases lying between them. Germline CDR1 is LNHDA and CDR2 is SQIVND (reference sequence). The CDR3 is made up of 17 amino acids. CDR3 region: CASSIGVRTDNTGELFF. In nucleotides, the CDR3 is TGTGCCAGTAGTATAGGTGTGAGGACGGACAACACCGGGGAGCTGTTTTTT.

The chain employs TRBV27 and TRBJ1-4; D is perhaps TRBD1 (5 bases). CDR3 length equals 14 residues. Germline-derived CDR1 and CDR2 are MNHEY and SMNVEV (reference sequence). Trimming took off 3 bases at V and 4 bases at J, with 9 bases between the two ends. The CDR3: CASSFTGVNEKLFF. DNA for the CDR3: TGTGCCAGCAGTTTTACAGGAGTTAATGAAAAACTGTTTTTT.

CDR3 sequence: CATSRDGQAGYNEQFF. CDR3 bases: TGTGCCACCAGCAGAGATGGTCAAGCGGGGTACAATGAGCAGTTCTTC. The J gene is TRBJ2-1, the V gene TRBV15; 7 bases are a match to TRBD2. CDR1 and CDR2 from the germline V gene are LNHNV and YYDKDF (reference sequence). Trimming removed 0 bases from V and 4 bases from J; junction bases left unmatched: 6. CDR3 length equals 16 residues.

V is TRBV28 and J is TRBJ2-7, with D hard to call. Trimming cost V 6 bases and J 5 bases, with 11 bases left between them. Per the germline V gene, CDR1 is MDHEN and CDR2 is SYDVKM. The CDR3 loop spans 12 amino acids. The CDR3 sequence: CASRGSVNEQYF. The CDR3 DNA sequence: TGTGCCAGCAGGGGATCCGTAAACGAGCAGTACTTC.

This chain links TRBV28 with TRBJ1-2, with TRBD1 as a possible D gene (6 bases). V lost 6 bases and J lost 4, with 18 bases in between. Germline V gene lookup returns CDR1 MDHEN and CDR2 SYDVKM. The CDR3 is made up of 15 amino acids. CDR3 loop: CASSPPPYRAYGYTF. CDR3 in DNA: TGTGCCAGCAGCCCTCCCCCATACAGGGCCTATGGCTACACCTTC.

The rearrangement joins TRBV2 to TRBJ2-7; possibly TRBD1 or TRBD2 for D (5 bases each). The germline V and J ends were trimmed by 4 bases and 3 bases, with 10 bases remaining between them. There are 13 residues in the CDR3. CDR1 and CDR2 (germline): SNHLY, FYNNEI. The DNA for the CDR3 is TGTGCCAGCAGTGTGGGGGAAATCTACGAGCAGTACTTC. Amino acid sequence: CASSVGEIYEQYF.

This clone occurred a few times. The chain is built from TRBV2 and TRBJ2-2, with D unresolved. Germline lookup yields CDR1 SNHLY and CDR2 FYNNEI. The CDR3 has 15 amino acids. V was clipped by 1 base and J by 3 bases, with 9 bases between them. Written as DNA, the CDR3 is TGTGCCAGCAGTGAAGAGGCCCTACACACCGGGGAGCTGTTTTTT. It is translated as CASSEEALHTGELFF.

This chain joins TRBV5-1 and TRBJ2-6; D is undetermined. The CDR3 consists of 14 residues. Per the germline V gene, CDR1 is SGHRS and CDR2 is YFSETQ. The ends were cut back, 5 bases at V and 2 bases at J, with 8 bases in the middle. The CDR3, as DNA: TGCGCCAGCAGTGAGGCTACTGGGGCCAACGTCCTGACTTTC. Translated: CASSEATGANVLTF.

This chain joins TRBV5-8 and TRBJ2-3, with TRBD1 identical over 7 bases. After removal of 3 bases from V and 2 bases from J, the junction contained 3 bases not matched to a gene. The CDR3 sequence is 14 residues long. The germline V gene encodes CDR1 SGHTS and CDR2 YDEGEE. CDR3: CASSSGQITDTQYF. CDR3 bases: TGTGCCAGCAGCTCGGGACAGATCACAGATACGCAGTATTTT.

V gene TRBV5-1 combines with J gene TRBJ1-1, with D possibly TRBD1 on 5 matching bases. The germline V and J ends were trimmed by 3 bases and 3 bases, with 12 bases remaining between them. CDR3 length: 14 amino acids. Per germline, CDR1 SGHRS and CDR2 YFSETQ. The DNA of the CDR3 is TGCGCCAGCAGCTCCAGGGACGGTTACACTGAAGCTTTCTTT. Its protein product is CASSSRDGYTEAFF. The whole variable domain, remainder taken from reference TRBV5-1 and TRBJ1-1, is KAGVTQTPRYLIKTRGQQVTLSCSPISGHRSVSWYQQTPGQGLQFLFEYFSETQRNKGNFPGRFSGRQFSNSRSEMNVSTLELGDSALYLCASSSRDGYTEAFFGQGTRLTVV.

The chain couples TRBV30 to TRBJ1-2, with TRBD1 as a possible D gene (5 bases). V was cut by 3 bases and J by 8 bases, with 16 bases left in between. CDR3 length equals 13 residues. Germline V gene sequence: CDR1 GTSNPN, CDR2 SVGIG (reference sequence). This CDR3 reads CAWSPRQGVGYTF. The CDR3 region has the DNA TGTGCCTGGAGCCCCCGGCAGGGTGTAGGCTACACCTTC.

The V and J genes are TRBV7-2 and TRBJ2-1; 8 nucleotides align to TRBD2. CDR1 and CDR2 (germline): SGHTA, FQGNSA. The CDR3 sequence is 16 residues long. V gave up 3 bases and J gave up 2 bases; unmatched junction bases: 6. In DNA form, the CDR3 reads TGTGCCAGCAGCTTCCTAGCGGGCCTTACCTACAATGAGCAGTTCTTC. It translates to CASSFLAGLTYNEQFF.

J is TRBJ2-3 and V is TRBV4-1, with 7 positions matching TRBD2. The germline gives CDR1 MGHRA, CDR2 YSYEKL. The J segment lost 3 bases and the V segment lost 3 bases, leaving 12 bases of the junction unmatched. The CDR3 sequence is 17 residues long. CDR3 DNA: TGCGCCAGCAGCCACCCCCTACGGGGAGGGAAGACAGATACGCAGTATTTT. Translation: CASSHPLRGGKTDTQYF.

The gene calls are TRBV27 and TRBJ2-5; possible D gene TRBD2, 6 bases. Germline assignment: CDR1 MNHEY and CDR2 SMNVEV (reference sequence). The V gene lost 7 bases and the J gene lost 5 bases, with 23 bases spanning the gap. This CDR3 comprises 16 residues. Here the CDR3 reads CASTLHGAGRRETQYF. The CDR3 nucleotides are TGTGCCAGCACACTACACGGGGCGGGACGGAGGGAGACCCAGTACTTC.

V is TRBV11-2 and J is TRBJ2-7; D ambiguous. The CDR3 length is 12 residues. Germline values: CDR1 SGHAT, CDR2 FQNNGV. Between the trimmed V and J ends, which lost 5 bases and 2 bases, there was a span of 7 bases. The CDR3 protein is CASSPTPYEQYF. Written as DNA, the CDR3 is TGTGCCAGCAGCCCAACCCCCTACGAGCAGTACTTC.

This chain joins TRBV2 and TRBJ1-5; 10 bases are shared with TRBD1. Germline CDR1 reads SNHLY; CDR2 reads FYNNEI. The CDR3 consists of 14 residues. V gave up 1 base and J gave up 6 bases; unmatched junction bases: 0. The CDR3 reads CASSEGTGGQPQHF. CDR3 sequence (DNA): TGTGCCAGCAGTGAAGGGACAGGGGGTCAGCCCCAGCATTTT.